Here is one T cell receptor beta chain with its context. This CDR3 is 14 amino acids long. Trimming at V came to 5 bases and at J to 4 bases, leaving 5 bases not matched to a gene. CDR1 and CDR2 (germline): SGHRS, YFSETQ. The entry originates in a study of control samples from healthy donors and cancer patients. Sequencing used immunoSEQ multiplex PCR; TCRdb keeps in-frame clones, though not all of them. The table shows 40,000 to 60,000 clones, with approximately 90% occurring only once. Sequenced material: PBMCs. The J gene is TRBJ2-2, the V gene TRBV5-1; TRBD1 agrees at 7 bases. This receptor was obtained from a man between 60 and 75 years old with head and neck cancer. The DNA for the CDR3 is TGCGCCAGCAGGCCAGGGGGTAGCACCGGGGAGCTGTTTTTT. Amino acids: CASRPGGSTGELFF.